A selection of T cell receptor beta chains follows, all from one sample in a study of blood T cell repertoires in COVID-19. The protocol was immunoSEQ multiplex PCR, while the TCRdb copy is restricted to in-frame clones and leaves out a portion. The data hold a few hundred thousand clones, with 88% observed a single time. Sequenced: PBMCs or T cells enriched from blood (not recorded which). The receptors come from a woman between 50 and 59 years old who had recovered from COVID-19. Both conserved end residues are part of each CDR3. D genes are given only for firm matches. Clone sizes are given selectively: once, few, many, or a class where the clone is expanded.

j_call d_call cdr3_length clone_size v_call cdr3_nt cdr3_aa
TRBJ2-7 TRBD2 16 NA TRBV10-3 TGTGCCACTCAAACGGGACTAGCGGGAGGGTTTGACGAGCAGTACTTC CATQTGLAGGFDEQYF
TRBJ2-4 TRBD2 16 NA TRBV19 TGTGCCAGTAGTCCAGGACTAGCGGTAGCCAAAAACATTCAGTACTTC CASSPGLAVAKNIQYF
TRBJ2-7 TRBD2 14 NA TRBV9 TGTGCCAGCAGTGACAGCGGGAGTGGCTACGAGCAGTACTTC CASSDSGSGYEQYF
TRBJ2-5 NA 14 NA TRBV30 TGTGCCTGGAGTGGGGTCCCGGCAGGAGAGACCCAGTACTTC CAWSGVPAGETQYF
TRBJ1-1 NA 15 NA TRBV5-1 TGCGCCAGCAGGGGCGAGACAGGAATGAACACTGAAGCTTTCTTT CASRGETGMNTEAFF
TRBJ2-7 TRBD1 16 NA TRBV19 TGTGCCAGTAGCCCCGGACAGGGGGCAATCTCCTACGAGCAGTACTTC CASSPGQGAISYEQYF
TRBJ1-2 NA 15 NA TRBV19 TGTGCCAGTACGGCCCTAGGAAGTCCTAACTATGGCTACACCTTC CASTALGSPNYGYTF
TRBJ1-1 NA 15 NA TRBV2 TGTGCCAGCTTGGACTGGACAGCTCTGAACACTGAAGCTTTCTTT CASLDWTALNTEAFF
TRBJ1-2 TRBD1 15 NA TRBV3-1/TRBV3-2 TGTGCCAGCAGCCCCGGGACAGGGGGCGTCTATGGCTACACCTTC CASSPGTGGVYGYTF
TRBJ1-5 NA 13 NA TRBV28 TGTGCCAGCATAGAGGACAGCGGTCAGCCCCAGCATTTT CASIEDSGQPQHF
TRBJ2-1 TRBD2 15 NA TRBV28 TGTGCCAGCAGTTCCCCAAAGCGGGGGGGAAATGAGCAGTTCTTC CASSSPKRGGNEQFF
TRBJ1-2 NA 13 once TRBV30 TGTGCCTGGAGCGGGAGCTTTAACTATGGCTACACCTTC CAWSGSFNYGYTF
TRBJ1-1 NA 15 NA TRBV5-6 TGTGCCAGCAGCTTACGCCGCGGGAGTAACACTGAAGCTTTCTTT CASSLRRGSNTEAFF
TRBJ1-2 NA 16 NA TRBV3-1/TRBV3-2 TGTGCCAGCAGCCAAGATTGGAGATCTCGGAGGTATGGCTACACCTTC CASSQDWRSRRYGYTF
TRBJ1-2 TRBD1 16 NA TRBV11-3 TGTGCCAGCAGCAAAAGACAGGGGAGGTCGAACTATGGCTACACCTTC CASSKRQGRSNYGYTF
TRBJ1-4 NA 12 NA TRBV27 TGTGCCAGCAGCACAACTAATGAAAAACTGTTTTTT CASSTTNEKLFF
TRBJ2-5 TRBD2 15 once TRBV20-1 TGCAGTGCTAGTCCTCCTAGCGGGACTTTGGAGACCCAGTACTTC CSASPPSGTLETQYF
TRBJ2-5 TRBD2 14 NA TRBV3-1/TRBV3-2 TGTGCCAGCAGCTTAGCGGGAAGGAGGGAGACCCAGTACTTC CASSLAGRRETQYF
TRBJ2-1 NA 14 once TRBV4-3 TGCGCCAGCAGCCACGGTAGCGGCTACAATGAGCAGTTCTTC CASSHGSGYNEQFF